This TCR beta chain was profiled in a study of CD8+CD57+ T cells in acquired aplastic anemia. About the research overall: Across the sorted CD4+ and CD8+ cells, DNA amounts averaged 3.2 ug.

Overall study results and limits: Found in both controls and patients were around 31 CD8+ CDR3 sequences. CD8+ Simpson's diversity in patients was not significantly different from that in controls.

J gave up 7 bases and V 0 bases, and 13 bases lay outside the gene matches. The germline CDR1 and CDR2 sequences are ENHRY and SYGVKD. The CDR3 extends over 17 amino acids. Whoever was chosen for sequencing had shown CD8+CD57+ cell expansion by flow cytometry. To note about this clonotype: No antigen is known for it.

For CDR3 and TCR beta VDJ profiling, genomic DNA was the template used. TCRdb called the reads again in MiXCR, with one record for every CDR3 protein. The data contain hundreds of thousands of distinct CDR3 sequences, around 49% of them singletons. The chain carries TRBV10-3 and TRBJ1-2; TRBD1 aligns across 8 bases. Sequencing input: sorted CD4+, CD8+, or CD8+CD57+ T cells (not recorded which) from PBMCs. The receptor was derived from a human donor with aplastic anemia. CDR3 DNA: TGTGCCATCAGTGAGTCGGCAGCGACAGGGGATTCGAGTGGCTACACCTTC. Encoded protein: CAISESAATGDSSGYTF.